A single T cell receptor (beta chain) is shown here with its context. Antigen specificity is unknown. This sample is part of a study of T cells in Graves' hyperthyroidism and ophthalmopathy. Study-wide context: The blood sample was taken at first diagnosis, before treatment began. General study findings and limits: Appearing also in blood were most of the thyroid clonotypes expanded above 0.001.

TCR beta CDR3 sequences were amplified from RNA transcripts. First-round RT-PCR of the TCR CDR3 relied on the HTBI primer set. TCRdb reanalysed the multiplex PCR reads using MiXCR and keeps one entry per CDR3 protein. The table records under 550,000 distinct CDR3 sequences, just under 20% of them present only once. This CDR3 has 15 residues. Germline CDR1 LNHNV, CDR2 YYDKDF (reference sequence). V lost 0 bases and J lost 2, with 10 bases in between. This sequence was found in a man aged 35 to 55 with Graves' ophthalmopathy. The V and J genes are TRBV15 and TRBJ2-5; possibly TRBD2 for D (5 bases). Sequenced material: blood. CDR3 DNA: TGTGCCACCAGCAGAGATGGGAGAGTACAAGAGACCCAGTACTTC. This sequence encodes CATSRDGRVQETQYF.